These T cell receptor beta chains were read from a single sample in a study of T cell responses to AZD1222 COVID-19 vaccine. Assay: immunoSEQ multiplex PCR; the TCRdb copy retains only in-frame clones and omits some. The table shows some 66,000 clones, with 70% to 90% occurring only once. The sample here was peripheral blood, taken 28 days after the second AZD1222 dose. The receptors were gathered from an adult who received the AZD1222 COVID-19 vaccine. CDR3s include the opening cysteine and the closing phenylalanine or tryptophan. Fields, in order: clone size, D gene, J gene, V gene, CDR3 length, CDR3 protein, CDR3 DNA. A D gene is named only where the DNA matches it firmly. The size entry is marked missing in some rows and otherwise reads once, few, many or a size class.

abundance: -
d_gene: TRBD2
j_gene: TRBJ2-7
v_gene: TRBV6-5
len: 16
CDR3aa: CASSFPSGDPSYEQYF
CDR3nt: TGTGCCAGCAGTTTCCCAAGCGGGGACCCCTCCTACGAGCAGTACTTC

abundance: -
d_gene: -
j_gene: TRBJ1-2
v_gene: TRBV11-3
len: 16
CDR3aa: CASSLDGNRANYGYTF
CDR3nt: TGTGCCAGCAGCTTAGATGGTAACAGGGCTAACTATGGCTACACCTTC

abundance: -
d_gene: TRBD1
j_gene: TRBJ2-1
v_gene: TRBV12-3/TRBV12-4
len: 13
CDR3aa: CASTGTEYNEQFF
CDR3nt: TGTGCCAGCACCGGGACAGAATACAATGAGCAGTTCTTC

abundance: -
d_gene: TRBD1
j_gene: TRBJ2-7
v_gene: TRBV14
len: 15
CDR3aa: CASSRSGTGSYEQYF
CDR3nt: TGTGCCAGCAGCCGTTCCGGGACAGGGTCCTACGAGCAGTACTTC

abundance: -
d_gene: -
j_gene: TRBJ2-1
v_gene: TRBV2
len: 14
CDR3aa: CASKWDLTSNEQFF
CDR3nt: TGTGCCAGCAAATGGGACCTAACCTCCAATGAGCAGTTCTTC

abundance: -
d_gene: -
j_gene: TRBJ2-7
v_gene: TRBV27
len: 16
CDR3aa: CASSRDTGNWPYEQYF
CDR3nt: TGTGCCAGCAGCCGGGACACAGGGAACTGGCCCTACGAGCAGTACTTC

abundance: -
d_gene: -
j_gene: TRBJ2-3
v_gene: TRBV19
len: 15
CDR3aa: CASSMVRGAADTQYF
CDR3nt: TGTGCCAGTAGTATGGTCAGGGGAGCGGCAGATACGCAGTATTTT

abundance: -
d_gene: -
j_gene: TRBJ2-2
v_gene: TRBV19
len: 17
CDR3aa: CASSRPFGTANTGELFF
CDR3nt: TGTGCCAGTAGTAGGCCCTTTGGGACGGCGAACACCGGGGAGCTGTTTTTT

abundance: once
d_gene: -
j_gene: TRBJ1-2
v_gene: TRBV19
len: 14
CDR3aa: CASREDRSNYGYTF
CDR3nt: TGTGCCAGTAGGGAAGACAGGAGTAACTATGGCTACACCTTC

abundance: -
d_gene: -
j_gene: TRBJ2-7
v_gene: TRBV11-3
len: 16
CDR3aa: CASSRGGGLPADEQYF
CDR3nt: TGTGCCAGCAGCCGGGGAGGCGGACTACCGGCAGACGAGCAGTACTTC

abundance: -
d_gene: -
j_gene: TRBJ1-4
v_gene: TRBV11-3
len: 15
CDR3aa: CASSSSGGTNEKLFF
CDR3nt: TGTGCCAGCAGCTCAAGTGGAGGGACCAATGAAAAACTGTTTTTT

abundance: -
d_gene: TRBD2
j_gene: TRBJ2-7
v_gene: TRBV10-2
len: 16
CDR3aa: CASSEPTSGRYYEQYF
CDR3nt: TGCGCCAGCAGTGAGCCCACTAGCGGGAGGTACTACGAGCAGTACTTC

abundance: -
d_gene: -
j_gene: TRBJ2-1
v_gene: TRBV5-5
len: 14
CDR3aa: CASSFEDSTTKQFF
CDR3nt: TGTGCCAGCAGCTTTGAGGACTCTACAACAAAGCAGTTCTTC

abundance: -
d_gene: TRBD1
j_gene: TRBJ2-7
v_gene: TRBV7-8
len: 20
CDR3aa: CASSLVSGQGSTSLTYEQYF
CDR3nt: TGTGCCAGCAGCTTAGTGAGTGGACAGGGGTCTACTTCCCTTACCTACGAGCAGTACTTC

abundance: -
d_gene: TRBD1
j_gene: TRBJ2-7
v_gene: TRBV9
len: 15
CDR3aa: CASSPTTGVGYEQYF
CDR3nt: TGTGCCAGCAGCCCAACTACAGGGGTAGGCTACGAGCAGTACTTC

abundance: once
d_gene: TRBD1
j_gene: TRBJ2-5
v_gene: TRBV5-4
len: 15
CDR3aa: CASSRGQGAPETQYF
CDR3nt: TGTGCCAGCAGCAGGGGACAGGGGGCGCCTGAGACCCAGTACTTC

abundance: -
d_gene: -
j_gene: TRBJ2-7
v_gene: TRBV6-5
len: 13
CDR3aa: CASTIDPGYEQYF
CDR3nt: TGTGCCAGCACGATAGACCCCGGATACGAGCAGTACTTC

abundance: -
d_gene: TRBD1
j_gene: TRBJ2-7
v_gene: TRBV7-9
len: 15
CDR3aa: CASSFDRDPSYEQYF
CDR3nt: TGTGCCAGCAGCTTCGACAGGGATCCATCCTACGAGCAGTACTTC

abundance: -
d_gene: -
j_gene: TRBJ1-3
v_gene: TRBV18
len: 15
CDR3aa: CASSLDGFSGNTIYF
CDR3nt: TGTGCCAGCTCCCTCGACGGATTCTCTGGAAACACCATATATTTT

abundance: -
d_gene: -
j_gene: TRBJ2-1
v_gene: TRBV3-1/TRBV3-2
len: 15
CDR3aa: CASSQGASSYNEQFF
CDR3nt: TGTGCCAGCAGCCAAGGCGCTAGCTCCTACAATGAGCAGTTCTTC

abundance: -
d_gene: TRBD1
j_gene: TRBJ2-2
v_gene: TRBV5-1
len: 16
CDR3aa: CASSLEQGINTGELFF
CDR3nt: TGCGCCAGCAGCTTGGAACAGGGGATAAACACCGGGGAGCTGTTTTTT

abundance: -
d_gene: -
j_gene: TRBJ1-1
v_gene: TRBV18
len: 15
CDR3aa: CASRLHTDGDTEAFF
CDR3nt: TGTGCCAGCAGATTGCACACGGACGGAGACACTGAAGCTTTCTTT

abundance: -
d_gene: -
j_gene: TRBJ2-5
v_gene: TRBV5-5
len: 15
CDR3aa: CASSLYSRWQETQYF
CDR3nt: TGTGCCAGCAGCTTGTACAGCCGTTGGCAAGAGACCCAGTACTTC

abundance: -
d_gene: -
j_gene: TRBJ1-3
v_gene: TRBV7-9
len: 17
CDR3aa: CASSLTLRGFSGNTIYF
CDR3nt: TGTGCCAGCAGCTTGACCTTGAGGGGATTCTCTGGAAACACCATATATTTT

abundance: -
d_gene: -
j_gene: TRBJ2-5
v_gene: TRBV2
len: 11
CDR3aa: CARENQETQYF
CDR3nt: TGTGCCAGGGAGAATCAAGAGACCCAGTACTTC

abundance: -
d_gene: -
j_gene: TRBJ1-1
v_gene: TRBV12-3/TRBV12-4
len: 13
CDR3aa: CASSSMAVTEAFF
CDR3nt: TGTGCCAGCAGTTCGATGGCGGTCACTGAAGCTTTCTTT

abundance: -
d_gene: -
j_gene: TRBJ2-5
v_gene: TRBV3-1/TRBV3-2
len: 17
CDR3aa: CASSQDPLAGSRETQYF
CDR3nt: TGTGCCAGCAGCCAAGATCCGTTAGCCGGGTCGAGAGAGACCCAGTACTTC

abundance: -
d_gene: -
j_gene: TRBJ1-2
v_gene: TRBV9
len: 15
CDR3aa: CASSAKAQGTYGYTF
CDR3nt: TGTGCCAGCAGCGCGAAAGCTCAGGGGACGTATGGCTACACCTTC